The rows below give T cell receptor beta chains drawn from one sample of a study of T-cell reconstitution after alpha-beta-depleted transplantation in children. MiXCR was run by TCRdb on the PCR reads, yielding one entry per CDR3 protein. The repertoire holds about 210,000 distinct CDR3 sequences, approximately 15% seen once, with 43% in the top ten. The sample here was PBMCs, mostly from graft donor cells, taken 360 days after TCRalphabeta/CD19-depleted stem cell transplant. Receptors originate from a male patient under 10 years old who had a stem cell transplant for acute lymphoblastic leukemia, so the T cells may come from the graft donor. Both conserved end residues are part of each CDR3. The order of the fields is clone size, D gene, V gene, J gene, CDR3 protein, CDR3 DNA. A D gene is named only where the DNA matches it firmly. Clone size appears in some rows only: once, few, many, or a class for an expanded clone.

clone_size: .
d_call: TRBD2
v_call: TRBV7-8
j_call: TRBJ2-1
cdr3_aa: CASSQAAGLAGGNNEQFF
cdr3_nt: TGTGCCAGCAGCCAGGCGGCGGGGCTAGCGGGAGGAAACAATGAGCAGTTCTTC

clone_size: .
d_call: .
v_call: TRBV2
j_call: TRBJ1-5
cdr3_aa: CASNYQGQPQHF
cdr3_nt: TGTGCCAGCAACTATCAGGGTCAGCCCCAGCATTTT

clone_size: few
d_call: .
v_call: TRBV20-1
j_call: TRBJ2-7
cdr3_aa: CSARDRGSDYEQYF
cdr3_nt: TGCAGTGCTAGAGATCGGGGCAGCGACTACGAGCAGTACTTC

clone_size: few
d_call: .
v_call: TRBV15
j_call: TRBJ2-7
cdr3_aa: CATSRDGGYEQYF
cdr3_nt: TGTGCCACCAGCAGAGATGGGGGGTACGAGCAGTACTTC

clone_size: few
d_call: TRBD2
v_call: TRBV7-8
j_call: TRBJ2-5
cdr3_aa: CASSLALAGGGETQYF
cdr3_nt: TGTGCCAGCAGCTTAGCGCTAGCGGGAGGGGGGGAGACCCAGTACTTC

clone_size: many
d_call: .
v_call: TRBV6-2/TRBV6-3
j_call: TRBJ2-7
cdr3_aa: CASTQGGEQYF
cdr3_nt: TGTGCCAGCACACAGGGGGGGGAGCAGTACTTC

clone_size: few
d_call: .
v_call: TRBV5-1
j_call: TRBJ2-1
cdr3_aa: CASSLRPSGGNEQFF
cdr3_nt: TGCGCCAGCAGCTTGAGGCCTAGTGGGGGCAATGAGCAGTTCTTC

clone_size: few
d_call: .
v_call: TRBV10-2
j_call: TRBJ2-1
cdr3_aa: CASNVGRRGDEQFF
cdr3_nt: TGCGCCAGCAACGTGGGCCGGAGGGGGGATGAGCAGTTCTTC

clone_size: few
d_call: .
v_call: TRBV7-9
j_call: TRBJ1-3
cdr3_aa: CASSRDISGNTIYF
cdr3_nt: TGTGCCAGCAGCCGGGACATCTCTGGAAACACCATATATTTT

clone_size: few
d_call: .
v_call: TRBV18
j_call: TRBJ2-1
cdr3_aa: CASSPRGGGTYNEQFF
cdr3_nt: TGTGCCAGCTCACCACGAGGGGGGGGGACCTACAATGAGCAGTTCTTC

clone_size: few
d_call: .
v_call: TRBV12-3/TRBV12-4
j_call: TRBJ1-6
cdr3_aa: CASRRDLQSSYNSPLHF
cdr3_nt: TGTGCCAGCAGACGAGATCTTCAGAGCTCCTATAATTCACCCCTCCACTTT

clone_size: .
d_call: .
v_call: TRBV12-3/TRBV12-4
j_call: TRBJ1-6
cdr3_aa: CASRHGSYNSPLHF
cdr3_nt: TGTGCCAGCAGGCATGGGTCCTATAATTCACCCCTCCACTTT

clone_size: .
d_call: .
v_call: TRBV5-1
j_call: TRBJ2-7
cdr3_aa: CASSLVGSQVTRQYF
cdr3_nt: TGCGCCAGCAGCTTGGTAGGCAGCCAAGTAACTCGGCAGTACTTC

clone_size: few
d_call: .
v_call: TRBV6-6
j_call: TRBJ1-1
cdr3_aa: CASSESTEAFF
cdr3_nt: TGTGCCAGCAGCGAGAGCACTGAAGCTTTCTTT

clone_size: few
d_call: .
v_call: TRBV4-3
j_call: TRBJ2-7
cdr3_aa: CASSQAFPGSYEQYF
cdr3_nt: TGCGCCAGCAGCCAAGCTTTCCCTGGCTCCTACGAGCAGTACTTC

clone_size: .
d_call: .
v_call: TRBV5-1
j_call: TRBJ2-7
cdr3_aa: CASSLERSEQYF
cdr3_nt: TGCGCCAGCAGCTTGGAGAGAAGCGAGCAGTACTTC

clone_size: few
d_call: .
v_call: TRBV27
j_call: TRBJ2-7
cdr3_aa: CASSWRKVDEQYF
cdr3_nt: TGTGCCAGCAGTTGGCGGAAGGTGGACGAGCAGTACTTC

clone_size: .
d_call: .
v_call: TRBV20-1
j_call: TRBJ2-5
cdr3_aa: CSARPASGQETQYF
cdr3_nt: TGCAGTGCTAGGCCAGCTTCCGGGCAAGAGACCCAGTACTTC

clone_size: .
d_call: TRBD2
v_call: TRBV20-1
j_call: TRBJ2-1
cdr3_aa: CSARPTRLAGGLWSYNEQFF
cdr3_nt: TGCAGTGCTAGACCCACCCGACTAGCGGGGGGGCTGTGGTCCTACAATGAGCAGTTCTTC

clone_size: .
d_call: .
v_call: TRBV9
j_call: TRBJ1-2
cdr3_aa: CASSVRDFGYTF
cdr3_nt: TGTGCCAGCAGCGTAAGAGATTTCGGCTACACCTTC

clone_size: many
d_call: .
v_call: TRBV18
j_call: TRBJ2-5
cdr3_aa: CASSPRHQETQYF
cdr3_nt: TGTGCCAGCTCACCGCGCCACCAAGAGACCCAGTACTTC

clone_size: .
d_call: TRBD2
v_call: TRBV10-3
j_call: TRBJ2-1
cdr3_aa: CAIRDYRLLEQFF
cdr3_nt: TGTGCCATCCGGGACTACCGCCTTCTGGAGCAGTTCTTC

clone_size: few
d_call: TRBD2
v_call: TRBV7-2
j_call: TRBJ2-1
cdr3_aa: CASSFSSGGPSSYNEQFF
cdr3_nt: TGTGCCAGCAGCTTCTCTAGCGGGGGGCCCAGCTCCTACAATGAGCAGTTCTTC

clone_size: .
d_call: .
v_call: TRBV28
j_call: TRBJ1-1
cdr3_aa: CASSFLGGATEAFF
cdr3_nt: TGTGCCAGCAGTTTCCTAGGAGGGGCCACTGAAGCTTTCTTT

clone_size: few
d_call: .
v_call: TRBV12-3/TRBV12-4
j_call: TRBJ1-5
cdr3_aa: CASRLQGYSNQPQHF
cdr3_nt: TGTGCCAGCAGGTTACAGGGATATAGCAATCAGCCCCAGCATTTT

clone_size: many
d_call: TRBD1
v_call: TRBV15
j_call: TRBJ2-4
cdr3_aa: CATSLGTEGNIQYF
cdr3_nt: TGTGCCACCAGCCTGGGGACAGAAGGGAACATTCAGTACTTC

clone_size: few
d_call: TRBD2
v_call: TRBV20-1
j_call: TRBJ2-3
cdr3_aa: CSARVSLAGFPDTQYF
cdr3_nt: TGCAGTGCTAGAGTCTCACTAGCGGGGTTCCCAGATACGCAGTATTTT

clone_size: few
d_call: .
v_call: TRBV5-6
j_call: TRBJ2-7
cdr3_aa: CASSLARTVVGDEQYF
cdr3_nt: TGTGCCAGCAGCTTGGCAAGAACGGTCGTTGGGGACGAGCAGTACTTC

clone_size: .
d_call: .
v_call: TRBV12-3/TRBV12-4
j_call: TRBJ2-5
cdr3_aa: CASSLGVLKETQYF
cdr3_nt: TGTGCCAGCAGTTTAGGGGTACTTAAAGAGACCCAGTACTTC

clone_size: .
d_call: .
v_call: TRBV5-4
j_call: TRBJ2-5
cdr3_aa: CASSTRPTSEETQYF
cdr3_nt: TGTGCCAGCAGCACACGGCCTACAAGTGAAGAGACCCAGTACTTC

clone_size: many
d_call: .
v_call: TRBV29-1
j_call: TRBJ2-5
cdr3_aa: CSVSTGNGETQYF
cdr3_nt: TGCAGCGTCTCCACAGGAAACGGAGAGACCCAGTACTTC

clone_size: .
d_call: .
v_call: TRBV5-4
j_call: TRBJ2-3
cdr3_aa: CASSPFQGSTDTQYF
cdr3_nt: TGTGCCAGCAGCCCCTTCCAGGGTAGCACAGATACGCAGTATTTT

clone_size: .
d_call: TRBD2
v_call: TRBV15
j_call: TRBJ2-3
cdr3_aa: CATSRTLAGGNTDTQYF
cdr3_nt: TGTGCCACCAGCAGAACCCTAGCGGGGGGGAACACAGATACGCAGTATTTT

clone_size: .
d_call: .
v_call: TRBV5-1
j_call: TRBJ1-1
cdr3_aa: CASSLDSNTEAFF
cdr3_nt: TGCGCCAGCAGCTTGGACAGTAACACTGAAGCTTTCTTT

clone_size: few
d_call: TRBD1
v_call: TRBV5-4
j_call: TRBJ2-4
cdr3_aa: CASSSGQGRNIQYF
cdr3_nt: TGTGCCAGCAGCTCGGGACAGGGGAGAAACATTCAGTACTTC

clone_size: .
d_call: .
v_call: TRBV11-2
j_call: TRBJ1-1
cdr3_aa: CASSLDGFYTEAFF
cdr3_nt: TGTGCCAGCAGCTTAGACGGATTTTACACTGAAGCTTTCTTT

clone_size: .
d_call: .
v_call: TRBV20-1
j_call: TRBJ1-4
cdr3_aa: CSARGLGVDEKLFF
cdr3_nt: TGCAGTGCAAGAGGGTTGGGGGTCGATGAAAAACTGTTTTTT

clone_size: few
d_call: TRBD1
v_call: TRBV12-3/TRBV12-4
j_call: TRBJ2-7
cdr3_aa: CASTPPGARGPYEQYF
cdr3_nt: TGTGCCAGCACCCCCCCAGGCGCCAGGGGGCCCTACGAGCAGTACTTC

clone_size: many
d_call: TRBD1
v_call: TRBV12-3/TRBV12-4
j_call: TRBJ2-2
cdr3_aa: CASSVRRGFTGELFF
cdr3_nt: TGTGCCAGCAGTGTCCGCAGGGGGTTCACCGGGGAGCTGTTTTTT

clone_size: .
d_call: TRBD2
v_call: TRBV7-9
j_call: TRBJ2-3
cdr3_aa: CASSHTEREQDTQYF
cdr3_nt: TGTGCCAGCAGCCACACCGAGCGGGAGCAAGATACGCAGTATTTT

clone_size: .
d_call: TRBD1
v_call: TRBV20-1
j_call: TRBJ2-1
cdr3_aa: CSALTPGQGLGEQFF
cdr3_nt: TGCAGTGCTTTGACGCCGGGACAGGGACTTGGTGAGCAGTTCTTC

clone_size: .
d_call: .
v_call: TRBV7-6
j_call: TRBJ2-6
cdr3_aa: CASSAQYRAGANVLTF
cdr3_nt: TGTGCCAGCAGCGCGCAGTACAGGGCTGGGGCCAACGTCCTGACTTTC

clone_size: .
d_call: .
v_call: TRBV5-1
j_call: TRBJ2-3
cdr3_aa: CASSLGEYGTDTQYF
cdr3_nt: TGCGCCAGCAGCTTGGGAGAGTACGGCACAGATACGCAGTATTTT

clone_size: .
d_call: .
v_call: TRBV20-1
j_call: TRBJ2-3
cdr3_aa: CSAPTGTDTQYF
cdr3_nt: TGCAGTGCCCCTACAGGGACTGATACGCAGTATTTT

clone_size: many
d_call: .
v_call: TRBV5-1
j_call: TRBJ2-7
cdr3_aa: CASSVTELNYEQYF
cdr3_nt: TGCGCCAGCAGCGTGACCGAACTAAACTACGAGCAGTACTTC

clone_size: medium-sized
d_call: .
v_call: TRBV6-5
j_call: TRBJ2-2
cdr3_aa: CASSYQDTGELFF
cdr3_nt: TGTGCCAGCAGTTATCAGGACACCGGGGAGCTGTTTTTT

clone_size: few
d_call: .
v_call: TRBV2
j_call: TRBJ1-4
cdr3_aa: CAILGGSLNEKLFF
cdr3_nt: TGTGCCATCCTTGGGGGCAGTCTTAATGAAAAACTGTTTTTT

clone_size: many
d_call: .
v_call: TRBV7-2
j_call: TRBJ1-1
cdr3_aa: CASSLLGLNTEAFF
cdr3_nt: TGTGCCAGCAGCTTATTGGGGTTGAACACTGAAGCTTTCTTT

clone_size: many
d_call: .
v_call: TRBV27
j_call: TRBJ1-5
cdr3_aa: CASSFSRHLNQPQHF
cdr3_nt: TGTGCCAGCAGTTTCTCCCGACACCTCAATCAGCCCCAGCATTTT

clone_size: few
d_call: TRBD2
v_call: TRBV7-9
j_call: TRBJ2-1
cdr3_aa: CASSSFGGGKYNEQFF
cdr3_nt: TGTGCCAGCAGCTCTTTTGGGGGGGGAAAATACAATGAGCAGTTCTTC

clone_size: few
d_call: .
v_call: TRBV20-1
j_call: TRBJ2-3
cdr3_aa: CSARALVRVRLGTDTQYF
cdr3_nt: TGCAGTGCTAGAGCCCTAGTGCGGGTAAGGCTCGGCACAGATACGCAGTATTTT

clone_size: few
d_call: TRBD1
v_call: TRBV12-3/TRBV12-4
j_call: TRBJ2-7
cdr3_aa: CASSLEGQGAYEQYF
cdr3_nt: TGTGCCAGCAGTTTAGAGGGACAGGGGGCCTACGAGCAGTACTTC

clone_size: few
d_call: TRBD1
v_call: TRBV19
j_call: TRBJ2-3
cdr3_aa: CASSRDRGVTDTQYF
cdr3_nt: TGTGCCAGTAGTAGAGACAGGGGGGTCACAGATACGCAGTATTTT

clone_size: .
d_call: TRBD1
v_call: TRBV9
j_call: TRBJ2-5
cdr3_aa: CASSEQGLMWETQYF
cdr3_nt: TGTGCCAGCAGCGAACAGGGGCTGATGTGGGAGACCCAGTACTTC

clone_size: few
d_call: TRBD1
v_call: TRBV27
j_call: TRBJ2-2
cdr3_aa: CASSFTGTGPGELFF
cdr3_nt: TGTGCCAGCAGTTTCACCGGGACAGGGCCCGGGGAGCTGTTTTTT